One sample yielded the 9 T cell receptor beta chains listed below, sequenced in a study of spatial heterogeneity in lung cancer. TCRdb reanalysed the 5' RACE reads using MiXCR and keeps one entry per CDR3 protein. The profile shows about 70,000 distinct CDR3 sequences, roughly 8.9% of them singletons. Noted time point: blood at routine non-recurrence follow-up after resection. The specimen comprised PBMCs, sampled at follow-up. The source is a female donor with early-stage non-small cell lung cancer.

This rearrangement joins TRBV24-1 to TRBJ2-1; 8 bases are shared with TRBD2. The CDR3 runs to 15 residues. V was pared by 4 bases and J by 7 bases, with 8 bases of the junction left unmatched. Germline CDR1 reads KGHDR; CDR2 reads SFDVKD. CDR3 bases: TGTGCCACCAGTGACGAAGCGGGAGCGGAGAATGAGCAGTTCTTC. It translates to CATSDEAGAENEQFF.

This clonotype showed up many times. The CDR3 DNA reads as TGCGCCAGCACCCGGAGAGGGGCTGCTAATGAAAAACTGTTTTTT. It codes for CASTRRGAANEKLFF. V and J are TRBV5-1 and TRBJ1-4; D possibly corresponds to TRBD1 (5 bases). CDR3 length equals 15 residues. Germline V gene data show CDR1 as SGHRS and CDR2 as YFSETQ. V was pared by 6 bases and J by 3 bases, with 15 bases between.

This clonotype came up many times. The chain joins TRBV11-1 to TRBJ2-5; D possibly corresponds to TRBD2 (5 bases). Trimming cost V 6 bases and J 1 base, with 12 bases left between them. The CDR3 is 14 residues long. The germline CDR1 and CDR2 sequences are SGHAT and FQDESV (reference sequence). As DNA, the CDR3 is TGTGCCAGCAGTCATCGACGGGGCCAAGAGACCCAGTACTTC. Amino acids: CASSHRRGQETQYF.

Comments on this clonotype: Just one base apart from a much larger clone, this may be a read error. The V gene is TRBV6-1, the J gene TRBJ1-1; D is ambiguous. Germline values: CDR1 MNHNS, CDR2 SASEGT. There are 17 residues in the CDR3. Trimming took 3 bases from V and 1 from J, leaving 18 bases between them. Here the CDR3 reads CASSERSYLAENTEAFF. In DNA form, the CDR3 reads TGTGCCAGCAGTGAGAGGTCCTACCTCGCGGAGAACACTGAAGCTTTCTTT.

The V gene is TRBV20-1, the J gene TRBJ1-1; 7 nucleotides match TRBD1. The CDR3 totals 15 residues. Germline V gene data show CDR1 as DFQATT and CDR2 as SNEGSKA (reference sequence). J gave up 0 bases and V 6 bases, and 10 bases lay outside the gene matches. The DNA for the CDR3 is TGCAGTGCCAGACGGACAGGAGCCATGAACACTGAAGCTTTCTTT. Its protein product is CSARRTGAMNTEAFF.

This rearrangement joins TRBV20-1 to TRBJ2-7, with TRBD2 matching over 12 bases. The CDR3 totals 11 residues. CDR1 is DFQATT, CDR2 SNEGSKA, per germline (reference sequence). In DNA, the CDR3 is TGCAGCTGGACTAGCGGGACCGAGCAGTACTTC. It is translated as CSWTSGTEQYF.

This clonotype was seen ten or more times. At one end the junction does not follow the germline gene, possibly because of a read error. The chain uses TRBV7-7 and TRBJ2-2; D is unresolved. The CDR3 spans 14 residues. Germline V gene lookup returns CDR1 SSHAT and CDR2 FNYEAQ (reference sequence). CDR3 nucleotides: TGTGCTAGCAGCTTAACGGAGAACACCGGGGAGCTGTTTTTT. It codes for CASSLTENTGELFF.

This clonotype was counted at least ten times. The chain uses TRBV11-2 and TRBJ2-5; D is possibly TRBD1 (6 bases). The V gene lost 5 bases and the J gene lost 2 bases, with 15 bases spanning the gap. The CDR3 consists of 15 residues. Germline V lookup: CDR1 SGHAT, CDR2 FQNNGV. The chain's CDR3 is CASSPTGITQETQYF. CDR3 nucleotides: TGTGCCAGCAGCCCTACAGGGATCACACAAGAGACCCAGTACTTC.

V is TRBV19 and J is TRBJ1-2; D is perhaps TRBD1 (5 bases). V lost 1 base and J lost 3, with 9 bases in between. The CDR3 totals 14 residues. Germline V gene data show CDR1 as LNHDA and CDR2 as SQIVND (reference sequence). CDR3 nucleotide sequence: TGTGCCAGTAGTATAGGACAGCTGGACTATGGCTACACCTTC. It translates to CASSIGQLDYGYTF.